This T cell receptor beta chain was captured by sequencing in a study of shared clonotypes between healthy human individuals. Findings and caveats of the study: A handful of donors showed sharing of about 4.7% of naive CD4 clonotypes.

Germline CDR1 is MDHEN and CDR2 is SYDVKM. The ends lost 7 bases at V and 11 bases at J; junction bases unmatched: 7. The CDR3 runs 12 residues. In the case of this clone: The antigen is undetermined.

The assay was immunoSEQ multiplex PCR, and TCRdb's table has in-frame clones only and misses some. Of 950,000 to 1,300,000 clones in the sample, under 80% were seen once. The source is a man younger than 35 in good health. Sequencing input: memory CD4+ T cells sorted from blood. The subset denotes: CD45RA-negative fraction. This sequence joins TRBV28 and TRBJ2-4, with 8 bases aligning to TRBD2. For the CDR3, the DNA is TGTGCCAGCAACCTCAGCGGGGGAGTTCAGTACTTC. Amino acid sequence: CASNLSGGVQYF.